This T cell receptor beta chain stems from a study of immune evolution from preneoplasia to lung adenocarcinoma. Study-level points and caveats: Top clone frequencies peaked in normal lung, apparently declining through invasive adenocarcinoma.

The table came from immunoSEQ multiplex PCR; TCRdb's copy has only in-frame clones and leaves some out. In the table there are several thousand clones, just under 80% of which are singletons. CDR1 and CDR2 from the germline V gene are SGHTA and FQGTGA. CDR3 length: 17 residues. With 3 bases clipped from V and 8 bases from J, the junction kept 10 bases outside the gene matches. Remarks on this clone: Its cognate antigen is unknown.

The sample comprised FFPE normal lung tissue adjacent to the tumor. V is TRBV7-3 and J is TRBJ2-1, with 13 bases identical to TRBD2. This sequence originates from a person aged 50-70 years with lung adenocarcinoma. CDR3 sequence: CASSFRRLAGGSDEQFF. The CDR3 bases are TGTGCCAGCAGCTTCAGAAGACTAGCGGGAGGTTCCGATGAGCAGTTCTTC.